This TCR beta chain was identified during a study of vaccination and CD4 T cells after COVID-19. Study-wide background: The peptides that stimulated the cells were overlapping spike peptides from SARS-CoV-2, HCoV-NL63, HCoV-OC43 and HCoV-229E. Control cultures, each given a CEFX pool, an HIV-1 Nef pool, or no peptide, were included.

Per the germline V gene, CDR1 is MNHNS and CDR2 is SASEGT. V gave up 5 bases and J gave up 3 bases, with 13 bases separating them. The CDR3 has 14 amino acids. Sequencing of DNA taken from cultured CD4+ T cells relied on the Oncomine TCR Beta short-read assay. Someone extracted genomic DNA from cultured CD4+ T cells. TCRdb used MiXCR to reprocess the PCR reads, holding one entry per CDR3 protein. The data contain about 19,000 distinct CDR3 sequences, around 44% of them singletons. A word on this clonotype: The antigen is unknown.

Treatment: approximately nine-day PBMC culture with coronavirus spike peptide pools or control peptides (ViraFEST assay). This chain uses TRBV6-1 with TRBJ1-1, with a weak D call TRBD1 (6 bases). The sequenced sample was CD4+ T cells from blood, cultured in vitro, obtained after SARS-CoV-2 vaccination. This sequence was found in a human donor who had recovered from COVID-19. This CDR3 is CASSRGQGHTEAFF. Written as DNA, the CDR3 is TGTGCCAGCAGTCGGGGCCAGGGGCACACTGAAGCTTTCTTT.